Listed below are T cell receptor beta chains from one sample, sequenced in a study of blood T cell repertoires in COVID-19. Repertoires were generated with immunoSEQ multiplex PCR, while TCRdb's copy carries only in-frame clones and drops some. The profile covers some 83,000 clones, with roughly 87% appearing a single time and approximately 10% taken by the ten largest. The source material was peripheral blood. All receptors derive from a man aged 45-65 years with acute or convalescent COVID-19. Each CDR3 is given with its conserved first and last residue. D genes are given only for firm matches. Where a row states a size, it is once, few, many or the class of an expanded clone; other rows omit it.

TRBJ2-7	TRBV12-5	-	-	TGTGCTAGTGACCAACAGGGTTCCTACGAGCAGTACTTC	CASDQQGSYEQYF
TRBJ1-6	TRBV4-1	TRBD1	-	TGCGCCAGCAGCGGGGACAGGGGCGCGAATTCACCCCTCCACTTT	CASSGDRGANSPLHF
TRBJ2-6	TRBV5-6	-	-	TGTGCCAGCAGCTTGAGGTGGGGGACAACTTCTCGGGCCAACGTCCTGACTTTC	CASSLRWGTTSRANVLTF
TRBJ2-3	TRBV7-3	-	-	TGTGCCAGCAGCTCGGGGCTGGCGGGGAGCACAGATACGCAGTATTTT	CASSSGLAGSTDTQYF
TRBJ1-2	TRBV19	TRBD1	once	TGTGCCAGTAGTACGGGGACAGGGGGCGGCTATGGCTACACCTTC	CASSTGTGGGYGYTF
TRBJ1-2	TRBV6-6	TRBD1	-	TGTGCCAGCACCGTGACAGGGGGCGTCGAGCATGGCTACACCTTC	CASTVTGGVEHGYTF
TRBJ2-7	TRBV6-5	-	once	TGTGCCAGCACGCTTCGGTCAGGGATTTCCTACGAGCAGTACTTC	CASTLRSGISYEQYF
TRBJ2-2	TRBV3-1/TRBV3-2	-	-	TGTGCCAGCAGTCCCTCCACCGGGGAGCTGTTTTTT	CASSPSTGELFF
TRBJ2-2	TRBV3-1/TRBV3-2	TRBD1	-	TGTGCCAGCAGTCAGGGGGCTGGCACCGGGGAGCTGTTTTTT	CASSQGAGTGELFF
TRBJ1-1	TRBV28	-	-	TGTGCCAGCAGTTTAGGGGGGACGAACACTGAAGCTTTCTTT	CASSLGGTNTEAFF
TRBJ2-7	TRBV4-2	-	once	TGTGCCAGCAGCCAAGGTTCAGCGGGCCATGGATACGAGCAGTACTTC	CASSQGSAGHGYEQYF
TRBJ2-1	TRBV5-8	TRBD2	-	TGTGCCAGCATCCAGACTAGCGGGATATACAATGAGCAGTTCTTC	CASIQTSGIYNEQFF
TRBJ2-3	TRBV7-8	-	-	TGTGCCAGCAGCCGAGGAGGGACAGATACGCAGTATTTT	CASSRGGTDTQYF
TRBJ1-2	TRBV19	-	-	TGTGCCAGTAAAAAAGAGGCAGGGCGTTATGGCTACACCTTC	CASKKEAGRYGYTF
TRBJ2-7	TRBV30	TRBD1	-	TGTGCCTGGAGTGTAAGGACAGGGGAGGCAGAGCAGTACTTC	CAWSVRTGEAEQYF
TRBJ1-2	TRBV25-1	-	-	TGTGCCAGCAGTGAATTAGGGGTAAAGGGCTATGGCTACACCTTC	CASSELGVKGYGYTF
TRBJ2-5	TRBV6-1	TRBD1	-	TGTGCCAGCAGGGAAGGACAGGGGGTTTGGGAGACCCAGTACTTC	CASREGQGVWETQYF
TRBJ1-5	TRBV6-4	-	-	TGTGCCAGCACCCCCCTTGATTCTACGAATCAGCCCCAGCATTTT	CASTPLDSTNQPQHF
TRBJ1-5	TRBV7-2	TRBD1	-	TGTGCCAGCTCGCGGACAGGCCTCAATCAGCCCCAGCATTTT	CASSRTGLNQPQHF
TRBJ1-2	TRBV7-2	-	-	TGTGCCAGCAGCTTGTGGGGCAACTATGGCTACACCTTC	CASSLWGNYGYTF
TRBJ2-1	TRBV27	-	-	TGTGCCAGCAGTTTTCGCGGGAATGAGCAGTTCTTC	CASSFRGNEQFF
TRBJ1-3	TRBV30	TRBD1	-	TGTGCCTGGCAGACAGGGTCCGGAAACACCATATATTTT	CAWQTGSGNTIYF
TRBJ1-1	TRBV7-6	TRBD1	-	TGTGCCAGCAGCCCCGGACAGGGGCCGAACACTGAAGCTTTCTTT	CASSPGQGPNTEAFF
TRBJ2-1	TRBV7-9	-	-	TGTGCCAGCAGCTGGCCCCCTAGAGGCGGGTCCTACAATGAGCAGTTCTTC	CASSWPPRGGSYNEQFF
TRBJ1-2	TRBV3-1/TRBV3-2	-	few	TGTGCCAGCAGCCAAGGGACAGACTACTATGGCTACACCTTC	CASSQGTDYYGYTF
TRBJ2-1	TRBV10-1	TRBD1	-	TGCGCCAGCACAGCCGCACAGGGGCATGGGCAGTTCTTC	CASTAAQGHGQFF
TRBJ2-2	TRBV27	-	-	TGTGCCAGCAGTTTATCTTTCGGACAGTCGAACACCGGGGAGCTGTTTTTT	CASSLSFGQSNTGELFF
TRBJ2-5	TRBV19	TRBD2	once	TGTGCCAGTAGTATAGGCGGGGGGGGGTCCGAGACCCAGTACTTC	CASSIGGGGSETQYF
TRBJ1-5	TRBV5-8	-	-	TGTGCCAGCAGCTTGGGAGTGGTAATCGATCAGCCCCAGCATTTT	CASSLGVVIDQPQHF
TRBJ1-1	TRBV9	-	once	TGTGCCAGCAGCGTTCAGGGCCCGGGCACTGAAGCTTTCTTT	CASSVQGPGTEAFF
TRBJ2-1	TRBV5-4	TRBD2	-	TGTGCCAGCAGCTTAGGGGGAGGCGGGGGGACTTACAATGAGCAGTTCTTC	CASSLGGGGGTYNEQFF
TRBJ2-5	TRBV19	-	-	TGTGCCAGTAGTATAGCATTGCAGGGAGAGACCCAGTACTTC	CASSIALQGETQYF
TRBJ2-5	TRBV6-1	TRBD1	-	TGTGCCAGCAGTGCCGGGACCGGGACAGGGCAAGAGACCCAGTACTTC	CASSAGTGTGQETQYF
TRBJ1-2	TRBV2	-	-	TGTGCCAGCAGTAGGGAGGGGTTGGGCTACACCTTC	CASSREGLGYTF
TRBJ2-1	TRBV2	TRBD2	-	TGTGCCAGCAGTGAAGTACGATTACTAGCGGGAGTTGAAGATGAGCAGTTCTTC	CASSEVRLLAGVEDEQFF
TRBJ2-1	TRBV6-2/TRBV6-3	TRBD2	-	TGTGCCAGCAGCCCCGGACTAGCGGGAGGGCCCTCCTACAATGAGCAGTTCTTC	CASSPGLAGGPSYNEQFF
TRBJ1-4	TRBV4-2	-	few	TGTGCCAGCAGCCAAGGCAGGGGAAATGAAAAACTGTTTTTT	CASSQGRGNEKLFF
TRBJ1-1	TRBV30	TRBD1	-	TGTGCCTGGAGAGACGGGACAGCGAACACTGAAGCTTTCTTT	CAWRDGTANTEAFF
TRBJ2-3	TRBV7-2	TRBD2	-	TGTGCCAGCAGCCCGACTAGCGCAACTACAGATACGCAGTATTTT	CASSPTSATTDTQYF
TRBJ2-1	TRBV3-1/TRBV3-2	TRBD2	once	TGTGCCAGCAGCCAAGGGGGGAAGACTAGCGGAGGGGAGCAGTTCTTC	CASSQGGKTSGGEQFF
TRBJ1-2	TRBV28	-	-	TGTGCCAGCAGTTTAGTCCTCTCTGATGGCTACACCTTC	CASSLVLSDGYTF
TRBJ1-6	TRBV7-2	-	-	TGTGCCAGCAGCCTACGAGGGGGGGGCCCCTCGGATCCCCTCCACTTT	CASSLRGGGPSDPLHF
TRBJ1-1	TRBV6-5	-	-	TGTGCCAGCAGTTACTCGATACAGGTTAACACTGAAGCTTTCTTT	CASSYSIQVNTEAFF
TRBJ2-3	TRBV11-3	TRBD1	-	TGTGCCAGCAGCCTGACAGGGTCTACAGATACGCAGTATTTT	CASSLTGSTDTQYF
TRBJ2-3	TRBV6-5	TRBD2	-	TGTGCCGCGGGGCTAGCGGGGGTGGCAGATACGCAGTATTTT	CAAGLAGVADTQYF
TRBJ2-1	TRBV9	TRBD2	-	TGTGCCAGCAGCCCGAACGAAGGGATAGCGGGAGCCTACAATGAGCAGTTCTTC	CASSPNEGIAGAYNEQFF
TRBJ1-1	TRBV19	-	-	TGTGCCAGTAGTATAGACAGGCCGAACACTGAAGCTTTCTTT	CASSIDRPNTEAFF
TRBJ2-5	TRBV24-1	-	few	TGTGCCACCAGTGATTTGTTGGGGGGAGAGACCCAGTACTTC	CATSDLLGGETQYF
TRBJ2-7	TRBV7-2	-	-	TGTGCCAGCAGCTCTATGACAGGGCAGTACTTC	CASSSMTGQYF
TRBJ1-2	TRBV27	TRBD1	-	TGTGCCAGCAGGACCGGGACAGGGTCCGTCTATGGCTACACCTTC	CASRTGTGSVYGYTF
TRBJ1-6	TRBV27	-	-	TGTGCCAGCACCTTTTACTGGCCAGGGATAAATTCACCCCTCCACTTT	CASTFYWPGINSPLHF
TRBJ1-2	TRBV4-3	TRBD1	-	TGCGCCAGCAGCCATACGACAGGGCCGAATAACAACTATGGCTACACCTTC	CASSHTTGPNNNYGYTF